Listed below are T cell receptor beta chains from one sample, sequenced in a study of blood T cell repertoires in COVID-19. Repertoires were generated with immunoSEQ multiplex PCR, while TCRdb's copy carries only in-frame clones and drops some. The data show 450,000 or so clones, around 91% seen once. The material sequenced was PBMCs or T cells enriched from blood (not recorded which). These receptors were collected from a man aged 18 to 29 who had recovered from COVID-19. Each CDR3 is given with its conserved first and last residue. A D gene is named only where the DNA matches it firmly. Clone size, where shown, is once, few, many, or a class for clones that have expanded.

CASSGTGAGNTIYF,TGTGCCAGCAGCGGCACAGGGGCCGGAAACACCATATATTTT,TRBD1,TRBJ1-3,14,.,TRBV9
CASSLGSDRGEQYF,TGTGCCAGCAGCCTCGGGAGCGACAGGGGCGAGCAGTACTTC,TRBD1,TRBJ2-7,14,.,TRBV7-3
CASSPGARDYGYTF,TGTGCCAGCAGCCCTGGGGCTCGGGACTATGGCTACACCTTC,.,TRBJ1-2,14,.,TRBV5-8
CASSPSGGNTIYF,TGTGCCAGCAGCCCCTCGGGGGGAAACACCATATATTTT,.,TRBJ1-3,13,.,TRBV9
CASSQGQGTGETQYF,TGTGCCAGCAGCCAGGGACAGGGAACCGGAGAGACCCAGTACTTC,TRBD1,TRBJ2-5,15,.,TRBV7-8
CASSTLPNEQFF,TGTGCCAGCAGCACTCTACCCAATGAGCAGTTCTTC,.,TRBJ2-1,12,.,TRBV5-4
CASSLSRTGGNYGYTF,TGTGCCAGCAGCCTTTCCAGGACAGGAGGAAACTATGGCTACACCTTC,TRBD1,TRBJ1-2,16,.,TRBV11-3
CAISLLGGNHEQFF,TGTGCCATCAGCCTGTTAGGGGGTAACCATGAGCAGTTCTTC,.,TRBJ2-1,14,.,TRBV10-3
CASSPRLTERGTGELFF,TGTGCCAGCTCACCACGTCTGACCGAAAGGGGCACCGGGGAGCTGTTTTTT,.,TRBJ2-2,17,.,TRBV18
CASSLAQQGGYTF,TGCGCCAGCAGTCTGGCACAGCAGGGAGGCTACACCTTC,.,TRBJ1-2,13,.,TRBV5-1
CASSQATSGRHNEQFF,TGTGCCAGCAGCCAAGCCACTAGCGGGAGACACAATGAGCAGTTCTTC,TRBD2,TRBJ2-1,16,.,TRBV3-1/TRBV3-2
CASSLREGGQGAYGYTF,TGTGCCAGCAGCTTAAGAGAGGGAGGACAGGGGGCTTATGGCTACACCTTC,TRBD1,TRBJ1-2,17,.,TRBV7-2
CASAGGGNYGYTF,TGTGCCAGCGCCGGTGGCGGAAACTATGGCTACACCTTC,.,TRBJ1-2,13,.,TRBV7-9
CASSRGDSPLHF,TGTGCCAGCAGCCGGGGGGATTCACCCCTCCACTTT,.,TRBJ1-6,12,.,TRBV9
CASSHPGTGGTGELFF,TGCGCCAGCAGCCATCCTGGGACAGGGGGCACCGGGGAGCTGTTTTTT,TRBD1,TRBJ2-2,16,.,TRBV4-1
CASSQGGQGTSPLHF,TGCGCCAGCAGCCAAGGGGGACAGGGTACTTCACCCCTCCACTTT,TRBD1,TRBJ1-6,15,.,TRBV4-1
CASNPGGASVYGYTF,TGTGCCAGCAATCCGGGGGGAGCATCAGTCTATGGCTACACCTTC,.,TRBJ1-2,15,.,TRBV6-4
CASRSGRALSTDTQYF,TGTGCCAGCCGAAGCGGGAGGGCCCTTAGCACAGATACGCAGTATTTT,TRBD2,TRBJ2-3,16,.,TRBV28
CSASGPDSNYGYTF,TGCAGTGCTAGTGGCCCAGACTCTAACTATGGCTACACCTTC,.,TRBJ1-2,14,once,TRBV20-1
CASSSTSGGQGTGELFF,TGTGCCAGCAGCTCGACTAGCGGGGGGCAGGGCACCGGGGAGCTGTTTTTT,TRBD2,TRBJ2-2,17,.,TRBV5-4
CASGRSLGQRIADTQYF,TGTGCCAGCGGAAGGTCCTTGGGACAGCGGATCGCAGATACGCAGTATTTT,TRBD1,TRBJ2-3,17,.,TRBV2
CASSLTRTGLTEAFF,TGTGCCAGCAGCCTAACAAGGACCGGACTCACTGAAGCTTTCTTT,.,TRBJ1-1,15,.,TRBV7-9
CASSAEAGGPEQFF,TGTGCCAGCAGCGCGGAAGCGGGAGGGCCTGAGCAGTTCTTC,TRBD2,TRBJ2-1,14,.,TRBV11-2
CASSFASGSYEQYF,TGCGCCAGCAGCTTTGCTAGCGGGTCCTACGAGCAGTACTTC,TRBD2,TRBJ2-7,14,once,TRBV5-1
CASSVGDRDGQPQHF,TGCGCCAGCAGCGTCGGGGACAGGGACGGACAGCCCCAGCATTTT,TRBD1,TRBJ1-5,15,.,TRBV5-1
CASSQDPTNTDTQYF,TGTGCCAGCAGCCAAGACCCGACAAACACAGATACGCAGTATTTT,.,TRBJ2-3,15,few,TRBV4-2
CASSRQGAGANVLTF,TGTGCCAGCAGCAGACAGGGGGCCGGGGCCAACGTCCTGACTTTC,TRBD1,TRBJ2-6,15,.,TRBV5-4
CASSVGTSGAWSTDTQYF,TGTGCCAGCAGCGTCGGTACTAGCGGGGCCTGGAGCACAGATACGCAGTATTTT,TRBD2,TRBJ2-3,18,.,TRBV9
CASSQGQGTSPLHF,TGCGCCAGCAGCCAGGGACAGGGTACTTCACCCCTCCACTTT,TRBD1,TRBJ1-6,14,.,TRBV5-1
CASSLAQQGTYNEQFF,TGTGCCAGCAGCTTGGCCCAACAGGGAACCTACAATGAGCAGTTCTTC,.,TRBJ2-1,16,.,TRBV5-6
CASSPSGGRTSGYTF,TGTGCCAGCAGCCCATCGGGGGGCAGAACCTCGGGCTACACCTTC,.,TRBJ1-2,15,once,TRBV9
CASSQGTDINQPQHF,TGTGCCAGCAGCCAAGGGACAGATATCAATCAGCCCCAGCATTTT,TRBD1,TRBJ1-5,15,.,TRBV11-3
CASSLRAAGSGTGELFF,TGTGCCAGCAGCTTACGGGCGGCGGGATCGGGCACCGGGGAGCTGTTTTTT,.,TRBJ2-2,17,.,TRBV7-6
CASSLSAGVSYGYTF,TGTGCCAGCAGCTTGTCGGCAGGGGTTAGCTATGGCTACACCTTC,.,TRBJ1-2,15,.,TRBV5-6
CSVEVAGGGETQYF,TGCAGCGTTGAAGTAGCGGGGGGTGGAGAGACCCAGTACTTC,TRBD2,TRBJ2-5,14,once,TRBV29-1
CASSLGDSYEQYF,TGTGCCAGCAGCTTGGGAGACTCCTACGAGCAGTACTTC,.,TRBJ2-7,13,.,TRBV11-3
CASSRTVDGGSPLHF,TGCGCCAGCAGCAGGACAGTGGACGGTGGTTCACCCCTCCACTTT,.,TRBJ1-6,15,.,TRBV5-1
CASSYRQGSTDTQYF,TGTGCCAGCAGCTATAGACAGGGAAGCACAGATACGCAGTATTTT,TRBD1,TRBJ2-3,15,.,TRBV3-1/TRBV3-2
CASSRQGIGNYGYTF,TGTGCCAGTAGTCGACAGGGGATAGGCAACTATGGCTACACCTTC,TRBD1,TRBJ1-2,15,.,TRBV19
CASSLTGNTGELFF,TGTGCCAGCAGCCTAACAGGGAACACCGGGGAGCTGTTTTTT,.,TRBJ2-2,14,.,TRBV28
CASSLVAGGNEQFF,TGTGCCAGCAGCTTAGTAGCGGGGGGAAATGAGCAGTTCTTC,TRBD2,TRBJ2-1,14,.,TRBV7-6
CASSGGQGIGGYTF,TGTGCCAGCAGTGGGGGACAGGGCATAGGTGGCTACACCTTC,TRBD1,TRBJ1-2,14,.,TRBV2
CSVSDRETEAFF,TGCAGCGTCTCTGACAGGGAGACTGAAGCTTTCTTT,TRBD1,TRBJ1-1,12,.,TRBV29-1
CASSQETPANIYEQYF,TGCGCCAGCAGCCAAGAAACCCCAGCGAATATCTACGAGCAGTACTTC,.,TRBJ2-7,16,.,TRBV4-1
CASSLDGARGDRYTF,TGTGCCAGCAGCTTAGACGGGGCCAGGGGGGATCGCTACACCTTC,TRBD1,TRBJ1-2,15,.,TRBV7-2
CASSPPLGLAGTDTQYF,TGTGCCAGCTCACCACCGTTAGGACTAGCGGGCACAGATACGCAGTATTTT,TRBD2,TRBJ2-3,17,once,TRBV18
CASSQAKAISGNEQYF,TGTGCCAGCAGCCAAGCAAAGGCGATTAGCGGGAACGAGCAGTACTTC,TRBD2,TRBJ2-7,16,.,TRBV3-1/TRBV3-2
CASSTIQGGITGELFF,TGTGCCAGTAGTACGATACAGGGGGGGATCACCGGGGAGCTGTTTTTT,.,TRBJ2-2,16,.,TRBV19
CASSLRPGTSGYEQYF,TGCGCCAGCAGCTTAAGACCCGGGACTAGCGGCTACGAGCAGTACTTC,TRBD2,TRBJ2-7,16,.,TRBV5-1
CAISAAGGKNTGELFF,TGTGCCATCAGTGCCGCGGGAGGGAAGAACACCGGGGAGCTGTTTTTT,TRBD2,TRBJ2-2,16,once,TRBV10-3
CASSEDNYTF,TGTGCCAGCAGTGAGGACAACTACACCTTC,.,TRBJ1-2,10,.,TRBV2
CASSQGGRGSTDTQYF,TGTGCCAGCAGCCAAGGGGGTAGGGGGAGCACAGATACGCAGTATTTT,.,TRBJ2-3,16,.,TRBV7-3
CASTVPGNDYGYTF,TGTGCCAGCACCGTTCCGGGTAACGACTATGGCTACACCTTC,.,TRBJ1-2,14,.,TRBV28